Listed here are 9 T cell receptor beta chains from one sample, sequenced in a study of blood T cell repertoires in COVID-19. TCRdb's table, derived via immunoSEQ multiplex PCR, lists solely in-frame clones and lacks some. Of about 300,000 clones in the sample, approximately 85% were seen once. What was sequenced was PBMCs or T cells enriched from blood (not recorded which). All receptors derive from a man younger than 45 who had recovered from COVID-19.

The V and J genes are TRBV7-2 and TRBJ1-2; a possible D gene is TRBD1 (5 bases). Germline V gives CDR1 SGHTA, CDR2 FQGNSA. The V end was cut by 5 bases, the J end by 4 bases, with 11 bases between. The CDR3 extends over 13 amino acids. CDR3 residues: CASSPQEFYGYTF. CDR3 DNA sequence: TGTGCCAGCAGCCCACAGGAATTCTATGGCTACACCTTC. Looking up the rest from reference TRBV7-2 and TRBJ1-2 gives the full variable domain: GAGVSQSPSNKVTEKGKDVELRCDPISGHTALYWYRQSLGQGLEFLIYFQGNSAPDKSGLPSDRFSAERTGGSVSTLTIQRTQQEDSAVYLCASSPQEFYGYTFGSGTRLTVV.

The CDR3 here is CASSTTGGLTYEQYF. As DNA, the CDR3 is TGTGCCAGTAGTACGACAGGGGGTCTAACCTACGAGCAGTACTTC. The chain combines TRBV19 with TRBJ2-7, with 9 bases aligning to TRBD1. Germline CDR1 LNHDA, CDR2 SQIVND (reference sequence). V lost 4 bases and J lost 2; bases outside the gene matches: 6. CDR3 length equals 15 residues.

In DNA form, the CDR3 reads TGTGCCAGCAGCTACGGACAGAGCTACGGCACTAATGAAAAACTGTTTTTT. This translates into CASSYGQSYGTNEKLFF. The chain has TRBV7-9 and TRBJ1-4; perhaps TRBD1 as D (6 bases). From germline, CDR1 is SEHNR and CDR2 FQNEAQ (reference sequence). Between the trimmed V and J ends, which lost 4 bases and 2 bases, there was a span of 17 bases. CDR3 size: 17 residues.

This chain uses TRBV6-1 with TRBJ1-5; 7 bases line up with TRBD1. The J segment lost 3 bases and the V segment lost 3 bases, leaving 2 bases of the junction unmatched. Per the germline V gene, CDR1 is MNHNS and CDR2 is SASEGT. The CDR3 extends over 14 amino acids. The CDR3 nucleotides are TGTGCCAGCAGTGACGACAGGGTCAATCAGCCCCAGCATTTT. Translating gives CASSDDRVNQPQHF.

The rearrangement uses TRBV15 and TRBJ1-1; D may be TRBD1 (5 bases). This CDR3 comprises 13 residues. Trimming took 3 bases from V and 2 from J, leaving 7 bases between them. The V gene's germline CDR1 is LNHNV and CDR2 YYDKDF (reference sequence). In nucleotides, the CDR3 is TGTGCCACCAGCAGGGGGGGAAACACTGAAGCTTTCTTT. This codes for CATSRGGNTEAFF.

The chain employs TRBV11-2 and TRBJ2-3; 7 bases match TRBD2. The CDR3 spans 15 residues. With 3 bases clipped from V and 2 bases from J, the junction kept 5 bases outside the gene matches. Looked up from germline, CDR1 is SGHAT and CDR2 is FQNNGV. CDR3 DNA sequence: TGTGCCAGCAGCTTTGCGGGGGAGACCACAGATACGCAGTATTTT. Residues: CASSFAGETTDTQYF.

The V and J genes are TRBV24-1 and TRBJ2-7; the D gene is possibly TRBD2 (5 bases). The CDR3 covers 14 residues. Trimming took 2 bases from V and 0 from J, leaving 7 bases between them. Germline CDR1 reads KGHDR; CDR2 reads SFDVKD. The CDR3 DNA sequence: TGTGCCACCAGTGATTCCGGACTCTCCTACGAGCAGTACTTC. Encoded protein: CATSDSGLSYEQYF.

The chain recombines TRBV5-1 with TRBJ1-3, with unresolved D. V lost 5 bases and J 0 bases, leaving 12 bases between the germline ends. Germline lookup yields CDR1 SGHRS and CDR2 YFSETQ. The CDR3 is made up of 15 amino acids. The CDR3 bases are TGCGCCAGCAGACCCTCCGCTAACTCTGGAAACACCATATATTTT. Its translation is CASRPSANSGNTIYF.

This clone came up a few times. The sample carries other DNA sequences with the same CDR3. This chain links TRBV6-4 with TRBJ2-3; tentative D call: TRBD1 (5 bases). The CDR3 is 15 residues long. V was cut by 2 bases and J by 3 bases, with 12 bases left in between. CDR1 and CDR2 (germline): MRHNA, SNTAGT. The chain's CDR3 is CASSDGQGATDTQYF. The CDR3, as DNA: TGTGCCAGCAGTGACGGCCAGGGTGCGACAGATACGCAGTATTTT.